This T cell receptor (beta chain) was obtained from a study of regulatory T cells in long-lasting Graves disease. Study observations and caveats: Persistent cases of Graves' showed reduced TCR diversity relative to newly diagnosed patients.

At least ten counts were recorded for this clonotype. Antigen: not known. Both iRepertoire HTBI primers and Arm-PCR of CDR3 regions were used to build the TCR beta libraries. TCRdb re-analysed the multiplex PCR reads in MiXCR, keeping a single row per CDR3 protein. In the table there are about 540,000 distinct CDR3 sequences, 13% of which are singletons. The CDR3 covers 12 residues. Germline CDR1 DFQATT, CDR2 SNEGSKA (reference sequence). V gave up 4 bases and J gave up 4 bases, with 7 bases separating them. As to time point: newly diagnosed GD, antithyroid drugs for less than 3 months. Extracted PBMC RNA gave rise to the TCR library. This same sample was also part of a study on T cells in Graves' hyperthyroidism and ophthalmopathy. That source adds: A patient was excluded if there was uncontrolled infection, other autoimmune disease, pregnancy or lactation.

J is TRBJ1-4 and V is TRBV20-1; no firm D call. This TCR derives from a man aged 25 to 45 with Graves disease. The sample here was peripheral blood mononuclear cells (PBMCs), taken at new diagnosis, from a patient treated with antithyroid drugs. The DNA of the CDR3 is TGCAGTGCTACAAGCGTTAATGAAAAACTGTTTTTT. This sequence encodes CSATSVNEKLFF.